Sequencing of this T cell receptor beta chain was carried out in a study of siplizumab effects on memory and regulatory T cells. Overall study findings and caveats: The authors could not assign a naive or memory phenotype to roughly 80-96% of proliferating CD4+ or CD8+ clones. Treg-derived clones made up an average of roughly 70% of mappable alloreactive CD4+ clones with siplizumab and over 25% in controls. Proliferating Tregs from siplizumab cultures lacked functional confirmation of suppression.

Roughly 100,000 TCR templates underwent assay in every sample. Clones were read by immunoSEQ multiplex PCR, and TCRdb kept only the in-frame ones, dropping some. The sample carries approximately 120,000 clones, just over 90% recorded once. J gave up 7 bases and V 7 bases, and 17 bases lay outside the gene matches. Germline V lookup: CDR1 ENHRY, CDR2 SYGVKD. The length of the CDR3 is 17 residues. Points on this clone: The antigen remains undetermined.

The sample consisted of Tregs sorted from blood. This TCR derives from a human donor in good health. J is TRBJ2-2 and V is TRBV10-3; 8 nucleotides line up with TRBD1. As DNA, the CDR3 is TGTGCCATCAAAGAAGGGGTCGGGACAGGAGTTAACGGGGAGCTGTTTTTT. It translates to CAIKEGVGTGVNGELFF.